What follows are 5 T cell receptor beta chains derived from one specimen sequenced in a study of cytomegalovirus exposure and HLA in healthy donors. This PCR relied on a set of 60 Vbeta primers and 13 Jbeta primers. The data were produced by immunoSEQ multiplex PCR, yet TCRdb's version contains in-frame clones alone and is incomplete. In the table there are 130,000 to 150,000 clones, roughly 73% of which are singletons. Specimen: PBMCs. Source of these receptors: a human donor in good health.

The chain recombines TRBV5-5 with TRBJ2-5; 9 nucleotides line up with TRBD1. The end of the DNA aligns better with TRBJ2-7, so the J call may be wrong. Germline loops: CDR1 SGHKS, CDR2 YYEKEE (reference sequence). The CDR3 has 15 residues. CDR3 bases: TGTGCCAGCAACGCCCCCGGGACAGGGCTTTACGAGCAGTACTTC. It codes for CASNAPGTGLYEQYF.

The chain has TRBV6-5 and TRBJ1-2; a weak D match, TRBD1 (5 bases). Germline CDR1 and CDR2: MNHEY and SVGAGI. CDR3 length equals 14 residues. V lost 2 bases and J 2 bases, leaving 9 bases between the germline ends. CDR3 loop: CASSYQDSNYGYTF. The CDR3 nucleotides are TGTGCCAGCAGTTACCAAGACAGCAACTATGGCTACACCTTC.

The gene calls are TRBV5-1 and TRBJ2-1; TRBD2 matches at 8 bases. The germline gives CDR1 SGHRS, CDR2 YFSETQ. V dropped 4 bases and J dropped 7; count of bases not matched to a gene: 7. The CDR3 is 14 residues long. DNA for the CDR3: TGCGCCAGCAGCCCGGAGGGACTAGGTAATGAGCAGTTCTTC. Its translation is CASSPEGLGNEQFF.

This chain joins TRBV30 and TRBJ2-1; the match to TRBD2 covers 8 bases. Germline lookup yields CDR1 GTSNPN and CDR2 SVGIG (reference sequence). Losses at the gene ends were 1 base for V and 5 bases for J; bases not matched to a gene: 10. The CDR3 covers 16 residues. The CDR3 DNA reads as TGTGCCTGGAGTGGGTCCGGGAGGGCCATCAACAATGAGCAGTTCTTC. Its protein product is CAWSGSGRAINNEQFF.

J is TRBJ2-5 and V is TRBV7-2; weak D call: TRBD1 (6 bases). V was cut by 5 bases and J by 1 base, with 14 bases left in between. Germline assignment: CDR1 SGHTA and CDR2 FQGNSA. There are 15 residues in the CDR3. CDR3 sequence: CASSQGGGVQETQYF. As DNA, the CDR3 is TGTGCCAGCAGCCAAGGGGGTGGCGTCCAAGAGACCCAGTACTTC.